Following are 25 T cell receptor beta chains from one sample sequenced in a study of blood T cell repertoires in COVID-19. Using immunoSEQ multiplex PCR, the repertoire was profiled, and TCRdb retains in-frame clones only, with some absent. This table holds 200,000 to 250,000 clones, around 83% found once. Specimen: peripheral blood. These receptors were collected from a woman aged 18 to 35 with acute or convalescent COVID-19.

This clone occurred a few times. DNA of the CDR3: TGTGCCTGGAGTATAGCGGGGGGCACAGATACGCAGTATTTT. It translates to CAWSIAGGTDTQYF. V is TRBV30 and J is TRBJ2-3, with 9 nucleotides matching TRBD2. Trimming took 2 bases from V and 1 from J; bases not matched to a gene: 1. Germline lookup yields CDR1 GTSNPN and CDR2 SVGIG (reference sequence). The CDR3 is 14 residues long.

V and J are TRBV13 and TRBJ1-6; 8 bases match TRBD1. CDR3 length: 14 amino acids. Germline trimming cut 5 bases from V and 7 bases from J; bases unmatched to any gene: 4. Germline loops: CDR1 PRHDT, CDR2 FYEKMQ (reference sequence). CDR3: CASSMGQVNSPLHF. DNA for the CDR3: TGTGCCAGCAGCATGGGACAGGTGAATTCACCCCTCCACTTT.

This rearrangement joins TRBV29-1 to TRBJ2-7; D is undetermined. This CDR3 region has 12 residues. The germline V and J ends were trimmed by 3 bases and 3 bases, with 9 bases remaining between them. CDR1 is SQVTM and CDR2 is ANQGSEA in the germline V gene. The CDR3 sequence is CSVEVERYEQYF. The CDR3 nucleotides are TGCAGCGTTGAGGTCGAGCGCTACGAGCAGTACTTC.

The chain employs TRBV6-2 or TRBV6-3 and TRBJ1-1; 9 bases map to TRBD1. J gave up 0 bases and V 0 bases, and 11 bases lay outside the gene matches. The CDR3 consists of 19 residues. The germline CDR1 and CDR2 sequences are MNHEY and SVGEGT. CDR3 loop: CASSYSHTRQGEVNTEAFF. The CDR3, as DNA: TGTGCCAGCAGTTACTCCCACACGAGACAGGGGGAGGTGAACACTGAAGCTTTCTTT.

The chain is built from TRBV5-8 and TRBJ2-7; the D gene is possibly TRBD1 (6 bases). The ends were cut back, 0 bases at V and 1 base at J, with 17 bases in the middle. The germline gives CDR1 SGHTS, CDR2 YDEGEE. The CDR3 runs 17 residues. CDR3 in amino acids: CASSLEGVIASSYEQYF. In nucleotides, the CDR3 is TGTGCCAGCAGCTTGGAGGGGGTTATAGCTTCTTCCTACGAGCAGTACTTC.

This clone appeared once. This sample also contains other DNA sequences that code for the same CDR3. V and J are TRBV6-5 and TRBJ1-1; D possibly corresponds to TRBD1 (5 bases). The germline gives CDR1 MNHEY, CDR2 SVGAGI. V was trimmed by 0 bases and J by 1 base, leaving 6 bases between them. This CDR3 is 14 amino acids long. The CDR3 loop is CASSYSQGNTEAFF. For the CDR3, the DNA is TGTGCCAGCAGTTACTCGCAGGGGAACACTGAAGCTTTCTTT.

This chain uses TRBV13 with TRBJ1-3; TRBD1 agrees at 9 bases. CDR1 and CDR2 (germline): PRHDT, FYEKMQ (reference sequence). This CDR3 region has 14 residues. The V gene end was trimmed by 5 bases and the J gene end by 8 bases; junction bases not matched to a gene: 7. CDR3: CASSVNRGRDTIYF. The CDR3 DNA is TGTGCCAGCAGCGTAAACAGGGGGCGGGACACCATATATTTT.

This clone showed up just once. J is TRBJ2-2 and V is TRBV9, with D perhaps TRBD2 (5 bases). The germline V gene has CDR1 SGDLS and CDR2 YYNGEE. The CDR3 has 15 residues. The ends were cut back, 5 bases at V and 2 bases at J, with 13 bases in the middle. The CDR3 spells CASRLGVANTGELFF. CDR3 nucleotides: TGTGCCAGCAGGCTCGGGGTAGCTAACACCGGGGAGCTGTTTTTT.

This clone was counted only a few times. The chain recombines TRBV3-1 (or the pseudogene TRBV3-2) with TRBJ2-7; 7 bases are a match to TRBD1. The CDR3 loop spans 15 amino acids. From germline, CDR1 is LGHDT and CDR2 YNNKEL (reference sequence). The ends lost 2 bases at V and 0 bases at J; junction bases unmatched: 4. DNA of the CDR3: TGTGCCAGCAGCCAACGAGACAGGGACTCCTACGAGCAGTACTTC. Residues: CASSQRDRDSYEQYF.

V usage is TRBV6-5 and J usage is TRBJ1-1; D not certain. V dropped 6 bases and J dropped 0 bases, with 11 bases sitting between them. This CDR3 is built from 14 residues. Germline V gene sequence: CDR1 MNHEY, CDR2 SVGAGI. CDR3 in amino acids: CASSQDIMNTEAFF. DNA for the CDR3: TGTGCCAGCAGCCAAGACATAATGAACACTGAAGCTTTCTTT.

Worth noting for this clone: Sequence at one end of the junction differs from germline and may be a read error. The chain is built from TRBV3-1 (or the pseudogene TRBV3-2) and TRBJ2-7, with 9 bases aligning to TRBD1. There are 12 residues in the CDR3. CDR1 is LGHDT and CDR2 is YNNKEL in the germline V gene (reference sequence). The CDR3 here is CASSQGRDRVSF. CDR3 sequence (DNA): TGTGCCAGCAGCCAAGGCCGGGACAGGGTTTCCTTC.

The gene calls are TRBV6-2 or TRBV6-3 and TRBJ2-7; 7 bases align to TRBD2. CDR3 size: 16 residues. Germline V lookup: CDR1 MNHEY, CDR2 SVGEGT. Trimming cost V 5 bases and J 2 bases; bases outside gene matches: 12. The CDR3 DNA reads TGTGCCAGCAGTCCCCAAACGGGACTACAAACCTACGAGCAGTACTTC. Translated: CASSPQTGLQTYEQYF.

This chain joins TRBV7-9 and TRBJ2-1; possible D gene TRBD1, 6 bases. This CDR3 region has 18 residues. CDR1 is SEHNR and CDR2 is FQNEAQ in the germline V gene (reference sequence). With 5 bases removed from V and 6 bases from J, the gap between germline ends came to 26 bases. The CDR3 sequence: CASSDSRGKVGAVNEQFF. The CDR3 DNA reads TGTGCCAGCAGCGACTCGAGGGGGAAAGTGGGGGCTGTCAATGAGCAGTTCTTC.

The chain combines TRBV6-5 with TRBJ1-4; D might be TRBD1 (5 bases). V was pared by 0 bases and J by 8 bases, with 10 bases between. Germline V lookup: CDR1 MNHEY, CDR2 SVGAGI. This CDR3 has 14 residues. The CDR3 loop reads CASSYSGTWEKLFF. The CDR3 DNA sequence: TGTGCCAGCAGTTACTCCGGGACTTGGGAAAAACTGTTTTTT.

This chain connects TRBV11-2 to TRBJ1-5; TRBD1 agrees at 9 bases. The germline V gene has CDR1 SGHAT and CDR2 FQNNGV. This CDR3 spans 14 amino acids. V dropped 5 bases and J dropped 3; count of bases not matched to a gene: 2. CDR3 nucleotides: TGTGCCAGCAGCAGGGACAGGGTCAATCAGCCCCAGCATTTT. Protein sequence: CASSRDRVNQPQHF.

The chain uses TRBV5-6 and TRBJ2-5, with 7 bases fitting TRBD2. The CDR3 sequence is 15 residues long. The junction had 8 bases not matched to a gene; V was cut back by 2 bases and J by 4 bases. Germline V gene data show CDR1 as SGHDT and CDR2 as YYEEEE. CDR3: CASSLAGSGGETQYF. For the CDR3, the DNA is TGTGCCAGCAGCTTAGCAGGGTCGGGGGGAGAGACCCAGTACTTC.

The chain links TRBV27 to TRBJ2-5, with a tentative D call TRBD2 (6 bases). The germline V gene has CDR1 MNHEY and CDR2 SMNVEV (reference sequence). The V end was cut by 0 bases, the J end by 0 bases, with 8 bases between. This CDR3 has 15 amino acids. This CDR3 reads CASSLSGDYQETQYF. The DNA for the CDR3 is TGTGCCAGCAGTTTATCGGGGGACTACCAAGAGACCCAGTACTTC.

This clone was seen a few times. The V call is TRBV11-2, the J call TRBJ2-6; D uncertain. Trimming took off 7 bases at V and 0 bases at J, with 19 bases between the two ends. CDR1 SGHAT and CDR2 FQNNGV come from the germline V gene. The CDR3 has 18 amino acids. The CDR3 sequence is CASNGRPWSNSGANVLTF. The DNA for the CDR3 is TGTGCCAGCAACGGAAGGCCCTGGAGCAACTCTGGGGCCAACGTCCTGACTTTC.

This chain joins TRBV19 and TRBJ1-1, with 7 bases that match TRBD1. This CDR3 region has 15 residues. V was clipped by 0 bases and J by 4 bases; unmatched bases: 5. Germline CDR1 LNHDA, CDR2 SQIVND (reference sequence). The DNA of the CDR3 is TGTGCCAGTAGTATAGAGACAGGGTTTTCCACTGAAGCTTTCTTT. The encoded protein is CASSIETGFSTEAFF. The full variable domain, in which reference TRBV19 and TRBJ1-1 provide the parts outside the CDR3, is DGGITQSPKYLFRKEGQNVTLSCEQNLNHDAMYWYRQDPGQGLRLIYYSQIVNDFQKGDIAEGYSVSREKKESFPLTVTSAQKNPTAFYLCASSIETGFSTEAFFGQGTRLTVV.

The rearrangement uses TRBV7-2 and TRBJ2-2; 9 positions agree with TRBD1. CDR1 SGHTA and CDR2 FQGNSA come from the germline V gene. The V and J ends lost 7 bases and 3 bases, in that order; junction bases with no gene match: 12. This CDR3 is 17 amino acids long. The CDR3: CASNPGQGLPYTGELFF. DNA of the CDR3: TGTGCCAGCAACCCGGGACAGGGCCTTCCTTACACCGGGGAGCTGTTTTTT.

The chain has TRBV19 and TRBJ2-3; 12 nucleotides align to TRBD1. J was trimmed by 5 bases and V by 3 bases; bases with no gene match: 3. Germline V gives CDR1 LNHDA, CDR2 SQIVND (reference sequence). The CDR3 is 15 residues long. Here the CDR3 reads CASSMGTGGGDTQYF. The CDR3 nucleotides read TGTGCCAGTAGTATGGGGACAGGGGGCGGAGATACGCAGTATTTT.

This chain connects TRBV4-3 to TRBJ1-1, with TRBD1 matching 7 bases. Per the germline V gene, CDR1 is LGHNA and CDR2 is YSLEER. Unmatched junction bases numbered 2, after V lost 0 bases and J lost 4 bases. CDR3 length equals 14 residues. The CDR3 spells CASSQEGGGTEAFF. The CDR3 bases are TGCGCCAGCAGCCAAGAAGGGGGCGGCACTGAAGCTTTCTTT.

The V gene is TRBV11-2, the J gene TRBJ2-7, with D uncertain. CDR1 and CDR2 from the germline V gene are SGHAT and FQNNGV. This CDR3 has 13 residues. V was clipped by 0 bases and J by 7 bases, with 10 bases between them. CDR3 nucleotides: TGTGCCAGCAGCTTAGACCGCCTGAGGGAGCAGTACTTC. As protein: CASSLDRLREQYF. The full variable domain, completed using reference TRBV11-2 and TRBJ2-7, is EAGVAQSPRYKIIEKRQSVAFWCNPISGHATLYWYQQILGQGPKLLIQFQNNGVVDDSQLPKDRFSAERLKGVDSTLKIQPAKLEDSAVYLCASSLDRLREQYFGPGTRLTVT.

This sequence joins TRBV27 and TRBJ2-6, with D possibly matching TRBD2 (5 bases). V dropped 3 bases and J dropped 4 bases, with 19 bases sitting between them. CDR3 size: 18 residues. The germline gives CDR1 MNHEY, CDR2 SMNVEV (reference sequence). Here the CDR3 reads CASSFESRRALGANVLTF. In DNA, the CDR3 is TGTGCCAGCAGTTTCGAGTCCAGGCGGGCTCTGGGGGCCAACGTCCTGACTTTC.

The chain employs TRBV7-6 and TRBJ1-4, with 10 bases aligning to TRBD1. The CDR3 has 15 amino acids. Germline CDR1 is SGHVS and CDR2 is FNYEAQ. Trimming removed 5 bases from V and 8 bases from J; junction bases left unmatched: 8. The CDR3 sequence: CASSDRQGAYEKLFF. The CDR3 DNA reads TGTGCCAGCAGCGACAGACAGGGGGCATACGAAAAACTGTTTTTT.